This T cell receptor beta chain was obtained from a study of post-analysis software for immune sequencing data. Overall study results and limits: Significantly lower normalized Chao1 diversity was seen in multiple sclerosis patients than in controls.

Built from TCR beta cDNA, the libraries had unique molecular identifiers in them. Via MiXCR, TCRdb re-called the PCR reads, giving one row per CDR3 protein. Here the sample spans 600,000 to 750,000 distinct CDR3 sequences, roughly three fifths being singletons. On this clonotype itself: The antigen remains unidentified.

Sequencing was carried out using blood. The receptor comes from a girl aged 2 to 10 with multiple sclerosis.

In DNA, the CDR3 is TGCAGTGCTAGGTGGGGCGGGAACTATGGCTACACCTTC. Its protein product is CSARWGGNYGYTF. J is TRBJ1-2 and V is TRBV20-1, with D possibly matching TRBD1 (5 bases). The germline gives CDR1 DFQATT, CDR2 SNEGSKA (reference sequence). The CDR3 spans 13 residues. V was pared by 3 bases and J by 2 bases, with 10 bases between.